Listed here are 31 T cell receptor beta chains from one sample, sequenced in a study of blood T cell repertoires in COVID-19. The method was immunoSEQ multiplex PCR; TCRdb's version includes in-frame clones alone and lacks a portion of them. The data contain fewer than 200,000 clones, about 85% of them singletons. What was sequenced was peripheral blood. The receptors stem from a man in his 60s who had recovered from COVID-19.

The gene calls are TRBV12-3 or TRBV12-4 and TRBJ2-7, with a weak D call TRBD1 (6 bases). Trimming removed 6 bases from V and 1 base from J, with 10 bases in between. The length of the CDR3 is 13 residues. DNA of the CDR3: TGTGCCAGCAGGCAGGGGAGTTCCTACGAGCAGTACTTC. Amino acids: CASRQGSSYEQYF.

The chain recombines TRBV7-8 with TRBJ2-2; 9 bases align to TRBD1. After removal of 0 bases from V and 2 bases from J, the junction contained 1 base not matched to a gene. The CDR3 consists of 16 residues. The V gene's germline CDR1 is SGHVS and CDR2 FQNEAQ. Here the CDR3 reads CASSLAGQGNTGELFF. The CDR3 DNA is TGTGCCAGCAGCTTAGCGGGACAGGGAAACACCGGGGAGCTGTTTTTT.

The rearrangement joins TRBV19 to TRBJ1-6, with D hard to call. The CDR3 is made up of 14 amino acids. Germline V gene lookup returns CDR1 LNHDA and CDR2 SQIVND (reference sequence). Trimming stripped 7 bases from V and 4 bases from J, with 11 bases between. The CDR3 bases are TGTGCCAGTACCCCAACGGGATATAATTCACCCCTCCACTTT. Encoded protein: CASTPTGYNSPLHF.

The V gene is TRBV9, the J gene TRBJ2-7; 8 bases align to TRBD1. CDR1 is SGDLS and CDR2 is YYNGEE in the germline V gene. There are 15 residues in the CDR3. Trimming at V came to 2 bases and at J to 3 bases, leaving 7 bases not matched to a gene. The DNA of the CDR3 is TGTGCCAGCAGCGTCAGGGGGCAGGGGGGCTACGAGCAGTACTTC. Its protein product is CASSVRGQGGYEQYF.

The chain couples TRBV28 to TRBJ1-5; D is unresolved. CDR3 length: 12 amino acids. Between the trimmed V and J ends, which lost 6 bases and 2 bases, there was a span of 5 bases. Germline CDR1 reads MDHEN; CDR2 reads SYDVKM. CDR3 residues: CASSGGNQPQHF. The CDR3 bases are TGTGCCAGCAGCGGGGGCAATCAGCCCCAGCATTTT.

This chain connects TRBV7-2 to TRBJ2-5, with D tentatively TRBD2 (6 bases). V lost 5 bases and J 1 base, leaving 11 bases between the germline ends. CDR3 length equals 14 residues. The germline V gene encodes CDR1 SGHTA and CDR2 FQGNSA. For the CDR3, the DNA is TGTGCCAGCAGCCAAAGGGACTTCCAAGAGACCCAGTACTTC. Its translation is CASSQRDFQETQYF. The variable domain in full, completed from reference TRBV7-2 and TRBJ2-5, reads GAGVSQSPSNKVTEKGKDVELRCDPISGHTALYWYRQSLGQGLEFLIYFQGNSAPDKSGLPSDRFSAERTGGSVSTLTIQRTQQEDSAVYLCASSQRDFQETQYFGPGTRLLVL.

This sequence joins TRBV28 and TRBJ1-5, with 7 bases fitting TRBD1. V dropped 2 bases and J dropped 9; count of bases not matched to a gene: 7. The germline V gene has CDR1 MDHEN and CDR2 SYDVKM. This CDR3 comprises 14 residues. CDR3 in amino acids: CASSLSRGDTPQHF. CDR3 DNA sequence: TGTGCCAGCAGTTTAAGCAGGGGGGATACGCCCCAGCATTTT.

This chain uses TRBV5-1 with TRBJ2-3; 11 bases align to TRBD2. With V trimmed by 7 bases and J by 7 bases, 8 bases remained unmatched. The V gene's germline CDR1 is SGHRS and CDR2 YFSETQ. The CDR3 contains 14 residues. This CDR3 reads CASETGTSGNTQYF. Written as DNA, the CDR3 is TGCGCCAGCGAAACCGGGACTAGCGGCAATACGCAGTATTTT.

In DNA, the CDR3 is TGTGCCTGGCAGACTACGAACTATGGCTACACCTTC. Amino acid sequence: CAWQTTNYGYTF. This chain uses TRBV30 with TRBJ1-2; no firm D call. CDR3 size: 12 residues. The germline CDR1 and CDR2 sequences are GTSNPN and SVGIG (reference sequence). The V and J ends lost 5 bases and 2 bases respectively, with 9 bases between them. Full variable domain (missing parts from reference TRBV30 and TRBJ1-2): SQTIHQWPATLVQPVGSPLSLECTVEGTSNPNLYWYRQAAGRGLQLLFYSVGIGQISSEVPQNLSASRPQDRQFILSSKKLLLSDSGFYLCAWQTTNYGYTFGSGTRLTVV.

V is TRBV9 and J is TRBJ2-1; D might be TRBD1 (6 bases). The V and J ends lost 4 bases and 5 bases respectively, with 13 bases between them. This CDR3 spans 14 amino acids. Germline CDR1 and CDR2: SGDLS and YYNGEE. The CDR3 DNA reads as TGTGCCAGCAGCAGACAGGTTTTGGACAATGAGCAGTTCTTC. This translates into CASSRQVLDNEQFF.

The J gene is TRBJ2-1, the V gene TRBV18; maybe TRBD2 (7 bases). Germline V gene data show CDR1 as KGHSH and CDR2 as LQKENI. This CDR3 spans 15 amino acids. V shed 3 bases and J shed 7 bases, with 16 bases lying between them. The DNA for the CDR3 is TGTGCCAGCTCACCTCTTACGGGGGGCAGAAATGAGCAGTTCTTC. It specifies CASSPLTGGRNEQFF. Together with reference TRBV18 and TRBJ2-1, the CDR3 gives the full variable domain: NAGVMQNPRHLVRRRGQEARLRCSPMKGHSHVYWYRQLPEEGLKFMVYLQKENIIDESGMPKERFSAEFPKEGPSILRIQQVVRGDSAAYFCASSPLTGGRNEQFFGPGTRLTVL.

This clone came up a few times. Here the CDR3 reads CASSLADRGYAYEQYF. Here the CDR3 DNA reads TGTGCCAGCAGCTTAGCCGACAGGGGATATGCCTACGAGCAGTACTTC. The gene calls are TRBV11-2 and TRBJ2-7; 8 bases are a match to TRBD1. CDR3 length: 16 residues. In germline, CDR1 is SGHAT, CDR2 FQNNGV. V was clipped by 1 base and J by 2 bases; unmatched bases: 7.

This clone appeared a single time. This sequence joins TRBV12-3 or TRBV12-4 and TRBJ1-1; the D gene is possibly TRBD1 (5 bases). V lost 1 base to trimming and J lost 8 bases, with 11 bases between them. The CDR3 has 13 amino acids. The CDR3 loop is CASSLDRRVEAFF. The CDR3, as DNA: TGTGCCAGCAGTTTAGACAGGCGTGTAGAAGCTTTCTTT.

The chain uses TRBV2 and TRBJ1-5, with 7 nucleotides matching TRBD1. The trim removed 6 bases at V and 1 base at J, leaving 9 bases unmatched. Germline V gene sequence: CDR1 SNHLY, CDR2 FYNNEI. The CDR3 loop spans 16 amino acids. The DNA for the CDR3 is TGTGCCAGCAGGGAATTAACAGGGGCCAGCAATCAGCCCCAGCATTTT. It translates to CASRELTGASNQPQHF.

A single count supports this clone. The CDR3 loop is CASSLDYPREQYF. The CDR3 bases are TGTGCCAGTAGTCTTGACTACCCTCGCGAGCAGTACTTC. This rearrangement joins TRBV19 to TRBJ2-7, with D maybe TRBD2 (5 bases). The CDR3 contains 13 residues. Germline V gene sequence: CDR1 LNHDA, CDR2 SQIVND (reference sequence). V lost 5 bases, J lost 6 bases, and 14 bases lay in between.

The rearrangement links TRBV2 to TRBJ1-4; tentative D call: TRBD1 (6 bases). Trimming stripped 10 bases from V and 5 bases from J, with 14 bases between. Germline V gene data show CDR1 as SNHLY and CDR2 as FYNNEI. The CDR3 is 13 amino acids. The CDR3 loop reads CATLRGINEKLFF. The DNA for the CDR3 is TGTGCCACCCTCAGGGGAATAAATGAAAAACTGTTTTTT.

The chain is built from TRBV24-1 and TRBJ2-1, with 10 bases matching TRBD2. The CDR3 has 15 amino acids. With V trimmed by 9 bases and J by 10 bases, 14 bases remained unmatched. The V gene's germline CDR1 is KGHDR and CDR2 SFDVKD. CDR3 bases: TGTGCCACCGCCCGGGCTAGCGGGAGCCTGATGGAGCAGTTCTTC. Amino acids: CATARASGSLMEQFF.

V gene TRBV6-5 combines with J gene TRBJ2-3, with 7 positions matching TRBD2. The CDR3 loop spans 14 amino acids. With 6 bases clipped from V and 8 bases from J, the junction kept 11 bases outside the gene matches. Germline-derived CDR1 and CDR2 are MNHEY and SVGAGI. The CDR3 sequence is CASRPSGAQTTQYF. The CDR3 nucleotides read TGTGCCAGCAGACCCAGCGGGGCCCAGACTACGCAGTATTTT.

The sample holds one count of this clone. The chain is built from TRBV4-2 and TRBJ2-1; 11 bases map to TRBD2. The CDR3 loop spans 18 amino acids. With 1 base clipped from V and 3 bases from J, the junction kept 8 bases outside the gene matches. In germline, CDR1 is LGHNA, CDR2 YNFKEQ. The CDR3 loop is CASSQVHTGTSGYNEQFF. CDR3 nucleotide sequence: TGTGCCAGCAGCCAAGTTCATACCGGGACTAGCGGCTACAATGAGCAGTTCTTC.

The gene calls are TRBV19 and TRBJ1-2; 7 positions agree with TRBD1. J gave up 5 bases and V 9 bases, and 9 bases lay outside the gene matches. Per the germline V gene, CDR1 is LNHDA and CDR2 is SQIVND (reference sequence). The CDR3 is 13 amino acids. CDR3 coding DNA: TGTGCCAGCCACCGGACAGGACTTTATGGCTACACCTTC. Its protein is CASHRTGLYGYTF.

A single count supports this clone. The J gene is TRBJ1-5, the V gene TRBV15; 7 bases are shared with TRBD1. V dropped 8 bases and J dropped 0; count of bases not matched to a gene: 1. This CDR3 is 13 amino acids long. The germline V gene has CDR1 LNHNV and CDR2 YYDKDF (reference sequence). In DNA form, the CDR3 reads TGTGCCACCCAGGGGGATAGCAATCAGCCCCAGCATTTT. The encoded protein is CATQGDSNQPQHF.

The chain combines TRBV19 with TRBJ1-4; 7 bases are a match to TRBD1. CDR1 is LNHDA and CDR2 is SQIVND in the germline V gene (reference sequence). Losses at the gene ends were 7 bases for V and 1 base for J; bases not matched to a gene: 12. There are 17 residues in the CDR3. Here the CDR3 DNA reads TGTGCCAGTATGGGGACAGCCCTCGGAGGAACTAATGAAAAACTGTTTTTT. This gives the protein CASMGTALGGTNEKLFF. Together with reference TRBV19 and TRBJ1-4, the CDR3 gives the full variable domain: DGGITQSPKYLFRKEGQNVTLSCEQNLNHDAMYWYRQDPGQGLRLIYYSQIVNDFQKGDIAEGYSVSREKKESFPLTVTSAQKNPTAFYLCASMGTALGGTNEKLFFGSGTQLSVL.

The chain is built from TRBV3-1 (or the pseudogene TRBV3-2) and TRBJ2-1; 11 bases match TRBD2. CDR1 LGHDT and CDR2 YNNKEL come from the germline V gene (reference sequence). The trim removed 4 bases at V and 4 bases at J, leaving 3 bases unmatched. CDR3 length equals 15 residues. CDR3 in DNA: TGTGCCAGCAGCCGACTAGCGGGATCTTACAATGAGCAGTTCTTC. This codes for CASSRLAGSYNEQFF.

This CDR3 reads CASSRALAGGQETQYF. The DNA for the CDR3 is TGTGCCAGCAGCCGTGCTCTAGCGGGGGGGCAAGAGACCCAGTACTTC. J is TRBJ2-5 and V is TRBV3-1 (or the pseudogene TRBV3-2), with 12 nucleotides matching TRBD2. The junction had 5 bases not matched to a gene; V was cut back by 4 bases and J by 2 bases. The CDR3 length is 16 residues. The germline gives CDR1 LGHDT, CDR2 YNNKEL (reference sequence).

This clone was picked up a small number of times. The CDR3: CASIRDRGFYEQYF. The CDR3 DNA reads TGTGCCAGCATACGGGACAGGGGCTTCTACGAGCAGTACTTC. This sequence joins TRBV6-5 and TRBJ2-7; 10 bases fit TRBD1. CDR1 and CDR2 from the germline V gene are MNHEY and SVGAGI. The CDR3 length is 14 residues. Trimming cost V 7 bases and J 3 bases; bases outside gene matches: 6.

This clone has only a few counts. V usage is TRBV19 and J usage is TRBJ1-2; the match to TRBD1 covers 7 bases. The CDR3 extends over 17 amino acids. Germline CDR1 and CDR2: LNHDA and SQIVND (reference sequence). Trimming cost V 7 bases and J 2 bases; bases outside gene matches: 16. CDR3 protein: CASKPLGARGGNYGYTF. The CDR3 DNA reads TGTGCCAGTAAGCCCCTTGGGGCACGAGGGGGCAACTATGGCTACACCTTC.

The chain combines TRBV9 with TRBJ2-7, with 8 nucleotides matching TRBD2. Germline CDR1 is SGDLS and CDR2 is YYNGEE. The V segment lost 0 bases and the J segment 3 bases; nucleotides outside the gene matches: 5. The CDR3 extends over 15 amino acids. The CDR3 DNA follows: TGTGCCAGCAGCGTAGGGACTAGCCAAGGCTACGAGCAGTACTTC. Its protein is CASSVGTSQGYEQYF.

This clone was counted a few times. The chain recombines TRBV11-2 with TRBJ2-1, with D perhaps TRBD2 (7 bases). This CDR3 comprises 15 residues. CDR1 is SGHAT, CDR2 FQNNGV, per germline. Trimming took 5 bases from V and 2 from J, leaving 13 bases between them. The CDR3 loop reads CASSGGGGPYNEQFF. The DNA of the CDR3 is TGTGCCAGCAGCGGGGGCGGGGGACCCTACAATGAGCAGTTCTTC.

This clone appeared once. This sequence joins TRBV7-8 and TRBJ1-5, with TRBD1 matching 11 bases. V was pared by 5 bases and J by 6 bases, with 6 bases of the junction left unmatched. Germline assignment: CDR1 SGHVS and CDR2 FQNEAQ. The CDR3 contains 15 residues. CDR3 DNA: TGTGCCAGCAGCGCCCCGGGACAGGGGGGTCAGCCCCAGCATTTT. It encodes CASSAPGQGGQPQHF.

The chain has TRBV5-1 and TRBJ2-6; no definite D call. Germline V lookup: CDR1 SGHRS, CDR2 YFSETQ. The length of the CDR3 is 14 residues. Trimming cost V 4 bases and J 0 bases, with 5 bases left between them. The CDR3 sequence: CASSPISGANVLTF. The CDR3 DNA reads TGCGCCAGCAGCCCAATCTCTGGGGCCAACGTCCTGACTTTC. Based on the CDR3 plus reference TRBV5-1 and TRBJ2-6, the full variable domain is KAGVTQTPRYLIKTRGQQVTLSCSPISGHRSVSWYQQTPGQGLQFLFEYFSETQRNKGNFPGRFSGRQFSNSRSEMNVSTLELGDSALYLCASSPISGANVLTFGAGSRLTVL.

The CDR3 sequence: CASSLVAPGELFF. The CDR3 coding sequence is TGTGCCAGCAGCTTAGTAGCTCCCGGGGAGCTGTTTTTT. The chain is built from TRBV11-2 and TRBJ2-2; D is unclear. CDR1 is SGHAT and CDR2 is FQNNGV in the germline V gene. This CDR3 has 13 residues. V lost 1 base and J 6 bases, leaving 6 bases between the germline ends. The full variable domain, in which reference TRBV11-2 and TRBJ2-2 provide the parts outside the CDR3, is EAGVAQSPRYKIIEKRQSVAFWCNPISGHATLYWYQQILGQGPKLLIQFQNNGVVDDSQLPKDRFSAERLKGVDSTLKIQPAKLEDSAVYLCASSLVAPGELFFGEGSRLTVL.